This T cell receptor beta chain was sequenced in a study of PD-L1 blockade in urothelial cancer. Clones were read by immunoSEQ multiplex PCR, and TCRdb kept only the in-frame ones, dropping some. This sample has tens of thousands of clones, with roughly 82% found just once. The germline CDR1 and CDR2 sequences are SGHKS and YYEKEE (reference sequence). The CDR3 runs 15 residues. After removal of 6 bases from V and 8 bases from J, the junction contained 14 bases not matched to a gene. The chain couples TRBV5-5 to TRBJ1-2; 9 bases line up with TRBD1. This sequence originates from a man between 65 and 85 years old with urothelial cancer. The input for sequencing was PBMCs, taken around atezolizumab (anti-PD-L1) treatment. The CDR3: CASNQPSGTGQGYTF. The CDR3 nucleotides are TGTGCCAGCAACCAACCCTCCGGGACAGGGCAAGGCTACACCTTC.